Presented here are 8 T cell receptor beta chains from one specimen sequenced in a study of blood T cell repertoires in COVID-19. Libraries were prepared by immunoSEQ multiplex PCR; TCRdb keeps only in-frame clonotypes and omits some of them. This table holds roughly 25,000 clones, 81% found once. Sequencing was performed on peripheral blood. The receptors stem from a man aged 65-85 years with acute or convalescent COVID-19.

The V gene is TRBV3-1 (or the pseudogene TRBV3-2), the J gene TRBJ2-4; 7 bases match TRBD1. The CDR3 is 19 amino acids. Losses at the gene ends were 4 bases for V and 2 bases for J; bases not matched to a gene: 17. CDR1 is LGHDT and CDR2 is YNNKEL in the germline V gene (reference sequence). The CDR3 reads CASSPLGQSFLGTKNIQYF. As DNA, the CDR3 is TGTGCCAGCAGCCCTTTGGGACAGAGCTTCCTTGGAACCAAAAACATTCAGTACTTC.

A single count supports this clone. The chain joins TRBV7-2 to TRBJ1-1; D is ambiguous. V lost 1 base, J lost 5 bases, and 11 bases lay in between. This CDR3 contains 14 residues. CDR1 and CDR2 from the germline V gene are SGHTA and FQGNSA. Here the CDR3 reads CASSLDVGGTEAFF. The CDR3 nucleotides are TGTGCCAGCAGCTTAGATGTGGGAGGAACTGAAGCTTTCTTT.

In nucleotides, the CDR3 is TGTGCCACCAGTTTGTCGGGGGGCGCGGGACAGCCCCAGCATTTT. Translating gives CATSLSGGAGQPQHF. The genes are TRBV24-1 and TRBJ1-5; D may be TRBD1 (6 bases). Germline V gene lookup returns CDR1 KGHDR and CDR2 SFDVKD. Trimming removed 6 bases from V and 7 bases from J, with 18 bases in between. This CDR3 has 15 residues.

This clone occurred once. The chain combines TRBV5-1 with TRBJ1-4, with TRBD1 as a possible D gene (6 bases). V lost 0 bases and J 3 bases, leaving 12 bases between the germline ends. The germline gives CDR1 SGHRS, CDR2 YFSETQ. The CDR3 is 16 amino acids. The CDR3 DNA is TGCGCCAGCAGCTTGGGACTACAGGGATCTAATGAAAAACTGTTTTTT. It codes for CASSLGLQGSNEKLFF.

This clone was found once. V is TRBV7-9 and J is TRBJ2-1, with 11 bases aligning to TRBD2. J lost 3 bases, V lost 7 bases, and 5 bases had no gene match. The CDR3 loop spans 15 amino acids. Germline V gene lookup returns CDR1 SEHNR and CDR2 FQNEAQ (reference sequence). Here the CDR3 reads CASNLGLAVYNEQFF. The DNA for the CDR3 is TGTGCCAGCAACCTGGGACTAGCGGTCTACAATGAGCAGTTCTTC.

This chain uses TRBV7-2 with TRBJ2-1, with a weak D call TRBD1 (6 bases). Trimming stripped 1 base from V and 9 bases from J, with 13 bases between. Germline V gives CDR1 SGHTA, CDR2 FQGNSA. This CDR3 contains 14 residues. CDR3 region: CASSLVGQPGEQFF. CDR3 sequence (DNA): TGTGCCAGCAGCTTAGTAGGACAGCCCGGTGAGCAGTTCTTC.

The gene calls are TRBV7-2 and TRBJ1-3; a weak D match, TRBD1 (6 bases). V was pared by 5 bases and J by 4 bases, with 21 bases between. The CDR3 consists of 17 residues. In germline, CDR1 is SGHTA, CDR2 FQGNSA. CDR3 loop: CASSRRGGLVAGNTIYF. In nucleotides, the CDR3 is TGTGCCAGCAGCCGGAGGGGGGGGCTAGTCGCCGGAAACACCATATATTTT.

This chain connects TRBV30 to TRBJ1-5; 9 bases map to TRBD1. V shed 4 bases and J 5 bases; nucleotides not matched to a gene: 9. The CDR3 has 15 amino acids. CDR1 and CDR2 (germline): GTSNPN, SVGIG (reference sequence). The CDR3 nucleotides read TGTGCCTGGACGGCAGGACAGGGGCTGGATCAGCCCCAGCATTTT. The encoded protein is CAWTAGQGLDQPQHF.